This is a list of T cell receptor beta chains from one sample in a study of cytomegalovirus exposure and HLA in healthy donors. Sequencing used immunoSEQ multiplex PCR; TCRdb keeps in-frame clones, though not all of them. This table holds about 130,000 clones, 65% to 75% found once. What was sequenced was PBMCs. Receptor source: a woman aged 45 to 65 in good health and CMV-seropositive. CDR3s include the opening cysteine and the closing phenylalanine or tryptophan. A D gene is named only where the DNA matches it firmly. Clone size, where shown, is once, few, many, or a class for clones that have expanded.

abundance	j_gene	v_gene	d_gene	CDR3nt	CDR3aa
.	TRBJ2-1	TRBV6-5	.	TGTGCCAGCCGGGCAGGGCAATCGAATGAGCAGTTCTTC	CASRAGQSNEQFF
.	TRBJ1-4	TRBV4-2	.	TGTGCCAGCAGCCAAAGGGACACCGCCGAAAAACTGTTTTTT	CASSQRDTAEKLFF
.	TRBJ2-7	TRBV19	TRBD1	TGTGCCAGTAGTGGGGACAGCACCTACGAGCAGTACTTC	CASSGDSTYEQYF
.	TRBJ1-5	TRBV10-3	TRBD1	TGTGCCATCAGTGTTGACAGGGATCAGCCCCAGCATTTT	CAISVDRDQPQHF
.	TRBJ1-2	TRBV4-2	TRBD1	TGTGCCAGCAGCCAGGAGACAGGGGGCGACTATGGCTACACCTTC	CASSQETGGDYGYTF
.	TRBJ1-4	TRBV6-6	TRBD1	TGTGCCAGCACCGACTGGGGGACAGGGAATGAAAAACTGTTTTTT	CASTDWGTGNEKLFF
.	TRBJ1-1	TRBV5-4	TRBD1	TGTGCCAGCAGCGAGGGACAGGGGAACACTGAAGCTTTCTTT	CASSEGQGNTEAFF
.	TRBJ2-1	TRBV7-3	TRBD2	TGTGCCAGCAGCTTAAGCGGGGGGGGGTCCTACAATGAGCAGTTCTTC	CASSLSGGGSYNEQFF
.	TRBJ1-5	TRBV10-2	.	TGCGCCAGCAGTGTACAGGTTGCTCAGCCCCAGCATTTT	CASSVQVAQPQHF
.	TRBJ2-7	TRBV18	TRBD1	TGTGCCAGCTCACCACCCACAGGGGGCGTCCACGAGCAGTACTTC	CASSPPTGGVHEQYF
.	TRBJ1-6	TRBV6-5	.	TGTGCCAGCACCTCCCCAGGGAAATTAAACTCACCCCTCCACTTT	CASTSPGKLNSPLHF
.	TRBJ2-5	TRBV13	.	TGTGCCAGCAGCTTAGATTCGGAGACCCAGTACTTC	CASSLDSETQYF
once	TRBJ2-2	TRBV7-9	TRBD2	TGTGCCAGCAGCCCGACTAGCGGGGGCGTCGGGGAGCTGTTTTTT	CASSPTSGGVGELFF
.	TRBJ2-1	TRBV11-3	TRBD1	TGTGCCAGCAGCTTAGATGGGACAGGGTATCCTGAGCAGTTCTTC	CASSLDGTGYPEQFF
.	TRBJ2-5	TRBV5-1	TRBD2	TGCGCCAGCAATAAGGGAGGGGAGACCCAGTACTTC	CASNKGGETQYF
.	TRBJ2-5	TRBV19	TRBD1	TGTGCCAGCTCTGGACAGGGTCAAGAGACCCAGTACTTC	CASSGQGQETQYF
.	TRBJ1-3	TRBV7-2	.	TGTGCCAGCAGCCCCGGGAGGTTTGGAAACACCATATATTTT	CASSPGRFGNTIYF
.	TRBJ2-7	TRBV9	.	TGTGCCAGCAGCGTTGGATCTTTGGACTACGAGCAGTACTTC	CASSVGSLDYEQYF
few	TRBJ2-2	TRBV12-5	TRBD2	TGTGCTAGTGGTTTGGGTCTAGCGGGTTACACCGGGGAGCTGTTTTTT	CASGLGLAGYTGELFF
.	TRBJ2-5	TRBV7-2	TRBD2	TGTGCCAGCAGCCTTTTAGCGGGGGAACTGGGGACCCAGTACTTC	CASSLLAGELGTQYF
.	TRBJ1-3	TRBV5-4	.	TGTGCCAGCAGCTTGGGAGGGTCCGGAAACACCATATATTTT	CASSLGGSGNTIYF
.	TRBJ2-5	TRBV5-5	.	TGTGCCAGCAGAAATGAAATAGACAGGCAAGAGACCCAGTACTTC	CASRNEIDRQETQYF
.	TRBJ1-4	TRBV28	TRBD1	TGTGCCAGCAGTTTAGCCCAGACAGGGCCTGGGGAAAAACTGTTTTTT	CASSLAQTGPGEKLFF
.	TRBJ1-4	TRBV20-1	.	TGCAGTGCTAGTTACAGTGAAAAACTGTTTTTT	CSASYSEKLFF
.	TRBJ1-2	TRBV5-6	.	TGTGCCAGCAGCTTGGACTACGGCAACTATGGCTACACCTTC	CASSLDYGNYGYTF
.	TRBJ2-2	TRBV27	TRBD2	TGTGCCAGCAGTAGACCTGGGGGGGGGAACACCGGGGAGCTGTTTTTT	CASSRPGGGNTGELFF
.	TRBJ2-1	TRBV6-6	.	TGTGCCAGCAGTTTGGTGACAGGCGGATACAATGAGCAGTTCTTC	CASSLVTGGYNEQFF
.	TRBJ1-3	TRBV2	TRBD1	TGTGCCAGCAGGGAGACAGGGTTCAGTGGAAACACCATATATTTT	CASRETGFSGNTIYF
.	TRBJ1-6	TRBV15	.	TGTGCCACCCGCCGGGGGTCGCCTAGAGAGAATTCACCCCTCCACTTT	CATRRGSPRENSPLHF
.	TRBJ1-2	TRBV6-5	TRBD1	TGTGCCAGTGCCGGACAGGGGTTATTGGATGGCTACACCTTC	CASAGQGLLDGYTF
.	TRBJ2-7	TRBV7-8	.	TGTGCCAGCAGCTTCCAACAGAGCTCCTATGAGCAGTACTTC	CASSFQQSSYEQYF
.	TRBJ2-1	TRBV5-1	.	TGCGCCAGCAGCTTGGCCGGACAGAAATACAATGAGCAGTTCTTC	CASSLAGQKYNEQFF
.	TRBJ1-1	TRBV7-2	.	TGTGCCAGCAGCCGACGGTATGGCGGAGGAGAAGCTTTCTTT	CASSRRYGGGEAFF
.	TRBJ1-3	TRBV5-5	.	TGTGCCAGCTTTGAGTGGACAGGAAACACCATATATTTT	CASFEWTGNTIYF
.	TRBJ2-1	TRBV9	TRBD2	TGTGCCAGCAGCGAGGGACTAGCGGGGGGTTATGAGCAGTTCTTC	CASSEGLAGGYEQFF
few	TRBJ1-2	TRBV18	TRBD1	TGTGCCAGCTCAGCGACCGTCAGTGGGACAGGGGCGCTCTATGGCTACACCTTC	CASSATVSGTGALYGYTF
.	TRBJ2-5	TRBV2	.	TGTGCCAGCAGTGGACAGATAAAAGAGACCCAGTACTTC	CASSGQIKETQYF
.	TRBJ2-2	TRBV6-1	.	TGTGCCAGCAGAGAGGGTAACACCGGGGAGCTGTTTTTT	CASREGNTGELFF
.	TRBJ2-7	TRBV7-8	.	TGTGCCAGCAGCTTAGCGGGGACACAGTTTTTTCGAGAGGGGCAGTACTTC	CASSLAGTQFFREGQYF
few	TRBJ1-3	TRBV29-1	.	TGCAGCGTTGAAGGGCTCCCAGGGTCTGGAAACACCATATATTTT	CSVEGLPGSGNTIYF
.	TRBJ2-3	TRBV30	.	TGTGCCTGGAGCTTCGGAGATACGCAGTATTTT	CAWSFGDTQYF
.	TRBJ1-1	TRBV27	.	TGTGCCAGCAGTTTTAACAGACCGAACACTGAAGCTTTCTTT	CASSFNRPNTEAFF
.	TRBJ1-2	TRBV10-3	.	TGTGCCATCCGCGTGGTGGATGGCTACACCTTC	CAIRVVDGYTF
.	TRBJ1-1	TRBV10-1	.	TGCGCCAGCAGTGACGCTAGGGGTGTTATCACTGAGGCTTTCTTT	CASSDARGVITEAFF
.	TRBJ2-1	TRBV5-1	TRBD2	TGCGCCAGCAGCTTGAGTAGCGGGGACAATGAGCAGTTCTTC	CASSLSSGDNEQFF
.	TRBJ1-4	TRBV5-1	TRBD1	TGCGCCAGCAGCCCATACGGACAGGGGACTTTATCCGTAGGGGAAAAACTGTTTTTT	CASSPYGQGTLSVGEKLFF
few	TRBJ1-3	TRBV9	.	TGTGCCAGCAGCGCGCGGGGCCGGTTAGGATCTGGAAACACCATATATTTT	CASSARGRLGSGNTIYF
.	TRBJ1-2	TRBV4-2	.	TGTGCCAGCAGTTCCGGGACATTCCCCTATGGCTACACCTTC	CASSSGTFPYGYTF
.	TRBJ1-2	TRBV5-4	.	TGTGCCAGCAGCCCCTGGACAGACTATGGCTACACCTTC	CASSPWTDYGYTF
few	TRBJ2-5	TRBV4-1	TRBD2	TGCGCCAGCAGCCAAGATAACAACTACCAGCGGGGAGAGACCCAGTACTTC	CASSQDNNYQRGETQYF
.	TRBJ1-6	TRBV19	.	TGTGCCAGTAGAACGCGAGCCGAGAATTCACCCCTCCACTTT	CASRTRAENSPLHF
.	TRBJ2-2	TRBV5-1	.	TGCGCCAGCAGCTTGGGCGGGGCCCTAAACACCGGGGAGCTGTTTTTT	CASSLGGALNTGELFF
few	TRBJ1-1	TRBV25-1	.	TGTGCCAGCAGTGGTACAGTCGACACTGAAGCTTTCTTT	CASSGTVDTEAFF
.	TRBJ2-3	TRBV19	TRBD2	TGTGCCAGTAGTAAGGCTAGCGGGGGTCTCACAGATACGCAGTATTTT	CASSKASGGLTDTQYF
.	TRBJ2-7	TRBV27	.	TGTGCCAGCAGTCTCACCGGGATCTCCTACGAGCAGTACTTC	CASSLTGISYEQYF
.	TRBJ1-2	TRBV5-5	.	TGTGCCAGCAGCTTGGTGTTGCTAGGGGCTGGCTATGGCTACACCTTC	CASSLVLLGAGYGYTF
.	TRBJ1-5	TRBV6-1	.	TGTGCCAGCAGTGAAATCTTCGATCAGCCCCAGCATTTT	CASSEIFDQPQHF
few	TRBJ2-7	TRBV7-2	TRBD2	TGTGCCAGCAGCTTAGTTCCCTCGGGTCTAGCGGGGGCTTACTTC	CASSLVPSGLAGAYF
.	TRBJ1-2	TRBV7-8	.	TGTGCCAGCAGCTTAGATGGGGTTACAGGCTATGGCTACACCTTC	CASSLDGVTGYGYTF
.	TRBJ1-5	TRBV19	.	TGTGCCAGTAGCCCGGGACATAGCAATCAGCCCCAGCATTTT	CASSPGHSNQPQHF